This T cell receptor (beta chain) was sequenced in a study of Tregs in tolerant kidney transplant recipients. Thawed PBMCs were FACS-sorted into unstimulated CD4+CD25+CD127- regulatory T cells, CD4+CD25- non-regulatory cells, CD4 and CD8 cells. The repertoire was sequenced with immunoSEQ multiplex PCR; TCRdb's copy has only in-frame clones and lacks some. The profile shows 15,000 to 17,000 clones, around nine tenths of them singletons. The V end was cut by 0 bases, the J end by 2 bases, with 7 bases between. CDR1 is LGHNA and CDR2 is YSLEER in the germline V gene. This CDR3 is 14 amino acids long. The receptor was isolated from a human donor in good health. The sample was CD8+ T cells from blood. The V and J genes are TRBV4-3 and TRBJ1-1; no definite D call. CDR3 DNA sequence: TGCGCCAGCAGCCAAGATGCTTTAAACACTGAAGCTTTCTTT. Encoded protein: CASSQDALNTEAFF.